Shown below are 4 T cell receptor beta chains from a single sample sequenced in a study of cytomegalovirus exposure and HLA in healthy donors. The primer mix had 60 Vbeta and 13 Jbeta primers. The repertoire was sequenced with immunoSEQ multiplex PCR; TCRdb's copy has only in-frame clones and lacks some. Of 80,000 to 100,000 clones in the sample, more than 50% were seen once. The sequencing sample was made of PBMCs. These TCRs come from a woman between 40 and 55 years old in good health and CMV-seropositive.

This sequence joins TRBV25-1 and TRBJ1-3, with TRBD1 matching over 8 bases. J was trimmed by 0 bases and V by 3 bases; bases with no gene match: 1. CDR1 is MGHDK, CDR2 SYGVNS, per germline. The CDR3 is 15 amino acids. The DNA of the CDR3 is TGTGCCAGCAGTGACAGGGGGCACTCTGGAAACACCATATATTTT. Protein product: CASSDRGHSGNTIYF.

The chain links TRBV28 to TRBJ1-1; the D is unclear. The CDR3 runs to 14 residues. The ends were cut back, 8 bases at V and 2 bases at J, with 15 bases in the middle. CDR1 is MDHEN, CDR2 SYDVKM, per germline. CDR3 region: CASSRMADNTEAFF. The CDR3 DNA follows: TGTGCCAGCTCTAGGATGGCAGATAACACTGAAGCTTTCTTT.

CDR3 sequence: CASSEDRGGEQYF. DNA for the CDR3: TGCGCCAGCAGTGAGGACAGGGGCGGCGAGCAGTACTTC. V is TRBV10-2 and J is TRBJ2-7; TRBD1 aligns across 8 bases. This CDR3 is 13 amino acids long. V shed 2 bases, J shed 6 bases, and the junction held 3 bases outside the gene matches. From germline, CDR1 is WSHSY and CDR2 SAAADI.

The chain recombines TRBV6-6 with TRBJ1-1; D is uncertain. Trimming pared 0 bases from V and 1 base from J, leaving 6 bases between. The CDR3 has 14 amino acids. Germline-derived CDR1 and CDR2 are MNHNY and SVGAGI (reference sequence). CDR3 sequence reads: CASSYSYRNTEAFF. The CDR3 nucleotides are TGTGCCAGCAGTTACTCGTACAGGAACACTGAAGCTTTCTTT.